This TCR beta chain was sequenced during a study of T cells in Graves' hyperthyroidism and ophthalmopathy. Enrolled ophthalmopathy patients presented with a Clinical Activity Score of at least 3, a NOSPECS grade of at least 4, and disease duration under 3 months. Investigators excluded patients with uncontrolled infection, other autoimmune disease, pregnancy or lactation. From RNA transcripts, TCR beta CDR3 regions were amplified. Carried out on the TCR CDR3, a first-round RT-PCR used the HTBI primer set. TCRdb reprocessed the multiplex PCR reads with MiXCR, giving one entry per CDR3 protein. The profile shows a few hundred thousand distinct CDR3 sequences, about 14% of them singletons. V lost 8 bases and J 6 bases, leaving 17 bases between the germline ends. The CDR3 extends over 13 amino acids. Germline V CDR1 and CDR2: SNHLY, FYNNEI. Study-level points and caveats: Ophthalmopathy could be told apart from stable hyperthyroidism with a 13 V-J model.

Regarding this clonotype: The antigen remains unidentified.

The chain uses TRBV2 and TRBJ2-7; D is ambiguous. Sample: blood. The TCR was taken from a woman younger than 45 with Graves' ophthalmopathy. The CDR3 is CASHTRARVEQYF. CDR3 DNA: TGTGCCAGCCACACAAGAGCTAGGGTCGAGCAGTACTTC.